The clone carrying this T cell receptor (beta chain) was counted once. Its specificity is unknown. The source of the sample is a study of T cell responses to AZD1222 COVID-19 vaccine. Findings and limits, study-wide: Donors were largely white British and mainly female; clonal diversity was possibly underestimated.

This table comes from immunoSEQ multiplex PCR, and its TCRdb copy is limited to in-frame clones, with some not included. The repertoire has 130,000 or so clones, roughly nine tenths of them found once; the top ten carry around 1.7%. V was shortened by 4 bases and J by 4 bases, with 14 bases between the two germline ends. The CDR3 covers 14 residues. Looked up from germline, CDR1 is SGHRS and CDR2 is YFSETQ. This material consisted of peripheral blood, taken on day 0 of AZD1222 vaccination. This sequence originates from an adult in good health. This chain connects TRBV5-1 to TRBJ1-1, with a tentative D call TRBD1 (5 bases). The CDR3 coding sequence is TGCGCCAGCAGCCTTGGATGGGGCGGCACTGAAGCTTTCTTT. This sequence encodes CASSLGWGGTEAFF.